The clone carrying this TCR beta chain showed up just once. Community-dwelling subjects without influenza vaccination in the prior 6 months were enrolled. Assay: immunoSEQ multiplex PCR; the TCRdb copy retains only in-frame clones and omits some. Among about 11,000 clones listed, 80% to 85% were seen once. The data are from a study of follicular helper T cells after annual influenza vaccination. The sequence was collected from an adult who received the influenza vaccine. The sequences come from CXCR5- memory CD4+ T cells sorted from blood, collected 6 weeks after influenza vaccination.

DNA for the CDR3: TGTGCCAGCAGTTTTTTGAAGGGGAACACCGGGGAGCTGTTTTTT. Translated: CASSFLKGNTGELFF. V usage is TRBV28 and J usage is TRBJ2-2; no clear D gene. This CDR3 has 15 amino acids. Trimming left V 3 bases short and J 1 base short, with 9 bases between. Germline CDR1 MDHEN, CDR2 SYDVKM.